Detailed here is one TCR beta chain. Its specificity is not known. These data are taken from a study of shared clonotypes between healthy human individuals. When replicate PCRs were run on sorted subsets, they used around 200 ng DNA, 30,000 to 35,000 T cell genomes. The protocol was immunoSEQ multiplex PCR, while the TCRdb copy is restricted to in-frame clones and leaves out a portion. The table shows millions of clones, with over 85% occurring only once. This CDR3 is 12 amino acids long. Germline V gives CDR1 GTSNPN, CDR2 SVGIG (reference sequence). Trimming removed 3 bases from V and 7 bases from J; junction bases left unmatched: 4. Regarding the study as a whole: The sampled material consisted only of blood, and tissue repertoires are likely to differ.

The chain uses TRBV30 and TRBJ1-2, with 8 bases fitting TRBD1. The sequencing input was naive CD4+ T cells sorted from blood. Subset given: CD45RA+ positively selected. The sequence was collected from a man between 18 and 35 years old in good health. DNA for the CDR3: TGTGCCTGGAGCGCGACAGGGGCTGGCTACACCTTC. This encodes CAWSATGAGYTF.